The next 30 T cell receptor beta chains were all read from a single sample in a study of blood T cell repertoires in COVID-19. Assay: immunoSEQ multiplex PCR; the TCRdb copy retains only in-frame clones and omits some. The sample includes some 160,000 clones, about 83% seen only once; the top ten take roughly 2.5%. The sequenced sample was peripheral blood. The source of these receptors is a woman older than 75 with COVID-19, enrolled during active disease.

The gene calls are TRBV2 and TRBJ1-4; the match to TRBD1 covers 10 bases. The CDR3 loop spans 14 amino acids. CDR1 is SNHLY and CDR2 is FYNNEI in the germline V gene. V dropped 6 bases and J dropped 8; count of bases not matched to a gene: 6. The CDR3 DNA reads TGTGCCAGCAGCCTAGACAGGGGGCGGGAAAAACTGTTTTTT. The encoded protein is CASSLDRGREKLFF.

The gene calls are TRBV16 and TRBJ2-7; tentatively, D is TRBD2 (5 bases). Trimming left V 2 bases short and J 0 bases short, with 11 bases between. The CDR3 sequence is 15 residues long. CDR1 and CDR2 (germline): KGHSY, FQNENV. CDR3 amino acids: CASSQRTGNSYEQYF. The CDR3 bases are TGTGCCAGCAGCCAAAGGACTGGTAACTCCTACGAGCAGTACTTC.

The table lists this clone with a few counts. The DNA for the CDR3 is TGTGCCAGCAGCCTACCCCCTGGACTAGCGGGAGTGTCAAGCACAGATACGCAGTATTTT. This translates into CASSLPPGLAGVSSTDTQYF. This chain joins TRBV6-6 and TRBJ2-3; TRBD2 matches at 13 bases. V was clipped by 6 bases and J by 0 bases; unmatched bases: 15. Germline loops: CDR1 MNHNY, CDR2 SVGAGI (reference sequence). This CDR3 comprises 20 residues.

This clone was counted between two and nine times. The chain links TRBV11-1 to TRBJ1-1, with D possibly being TRBD1 (5 bases). Germline CDR1 SGHAT, CDR2 FQDESV (reference sequence). The CDR3 is 12 amino acids. V lost 5 bases to trimming and J lost 10 bases, with 14 bases between them. This CDR3 is CASSRERGGAFF. The CDR3 coding sequence is TGTGCCAGCAGCCGTGAGCGGGGGGGAGCTTTCTTT.

V usage is TRBV7-8 and J usage is TRBJ2-5; TRBD1 is a possible D gene (6 bases). Deletions cut 5 bases from V and 1 base from J, with 11 bases between. The length of the CDR3 is 14 residues. The germline V gene has CDR1 SGHVS and CDR2 FQNEAQ. The CDR3 sequence is CASSLGTFQETQYF. CDR3 coding DNA: TGTGCCAGCAGCCTCGGGACATTCCAAGAGACCCAGTACTTC. Drawing the rest from reference TRBV7-8 and TRBJ2-5, the complete variable domain is GAGVSQSPRYKVAKRGQDVALRCDPISGHVSLFWYQQALGQGPEFLTYFQNEAQLDKSGLPSDRFFAERPEGSVSTLKIQRTQQEDSAVYLCASSLGTFQETQYFGPGTRLLVL.

For the CDR3, the DNA is TGTGCCAGTAGTATAGAACGGACAAACTATGGCTACACCTTC. It codes for CASSIERTNYGYTF. The rearrangement links TRBV19 to TRBJ1-2, with a tentative D call TRBD1 (5 bases). CDR3 length: 14 amino acids. Germline-derived CDR1 and CDR2 are LNHDA and SQIVND (reference sequence). V dropped 0 bases and J dropped 2 bases, with 7 bases sitting between them.

V is TRBV27 and J is TRBJ2-1; maybe TRBD2 (7 bases). The CDR3 loop spans 14 amino acids. The germline V gene encodes CDR1 MNHEY and CDR2 SMNVEV (reference sequence). V lost 8 bases and J lost 4, with 15 bases in between. Here the CDR3 DNA reads TGTGCCAGCGCTCGGGGGGACAAATACAATGAGCAGTTCTTC. Amino acid sequence: CASARGDKYNEQFF.

V and J are TRBV19 and TRBJ2-2; weak D call: TRBD2 (5 bases). Germline V CDR1 and CDR2: LNHDA, SQIVND (reference sequence). CDR3 size: 14 residues. V was pared by 6 bases and J by 6 bases, with 14 bases between. The CDR3 sequence: CASREGTSSGELFF. CDR3 nucleotide sequence: TGTGCCAGTAGGGAAGGAACTAGTTCCGGGGAGCTGTTTTTT. The full variable domain, with the rest looked up from reference TRBV19 and TRBJ2-2, is DGGITQSPKYLFRKEGQNVTLSCEQNLNHDAMYWYRQDPGQGLRLIYYSQIVNDFQKGDIAEGYSVSREKKESFPLTVTSAQKNPTAFYLCASREGTSSGELFFGEGSRLTVL.

The J gene is TRBJ1-2, the V gene TRBV2, with D unclear. Germline assignment: CDR1 SNHLY and CDR2 FYNNEI. V was shortened by 8 bases and J by 0 bases, with 10 bases between the two germline ends. The CDR3 extends over 13 amino acids. This chain's CDR3 is CASRGNANYGYTF. In DNA, the CDR3 is TGTGCCAGCCGGGGAAACGCTAACTATGGCTACACCTTC.

The chain recombines TRBV27 with TRBJ2-2; 9 nucleotides match TRBD1. Unmatched junction bases numbered 0, after V lost 0 bases and J lost 4 bases. The CDR3 contains 15 residues. In germline, CDR1 is MNHEY, CDR2 SMNVEV (reference sequence). CDR3 sequence reads: CASSLSTGGTGELFF. In DNA, the CDR3 is TGTGCCAGCAGTTTATCGACAGGGGGCACCGGGGAGCTGTTTTTT.

The rearrangement joins TRBV2 to TRBJ1-4; D gene ambiguous. V was clipped by 5 bases and J by 8 bases, with 21 bases between them. The CDR3 runs 16 residues. CDR1 is SNHLY, CDR2 FYNNEI, per germline. CDR3 in amino acids: CASSPMVVRAREKLFF. DNA for the CDR3: TGTGCCAGCAGTCCAATGGTGGTGAGGGCCCGAGAAAAACTGTTTTTT.

The rearrangement uses TRBV5-1 and TRBJ2-7; D is possibly TRBD1 (5 bases). The CDR3 has 14 residues. CDR1 is SGHRS and CDR2 is YFSETQ in the germline V gene. V lost 1 base, J lost 5 bases, and 13 bases lay in between. CDR3 protein: CASSLSQGKDEQYF. The CDR3 nucleotides read TGCGCCAGCAGCTTGTCCCAGGGTAAGGACGAGCAGTACTTC. The variable domain in full, completed from reference TRBV5-1 and TRBJ2-7, reads KAGVTQTPRYLIKTRGQQVTLSCSPISGHRSVSWYQQTPGQGLQFLFEYFSETQRNKGNFPGRFSGRQFSNSRSEMNVSTLELGDSALYLCASSLSQGKDEQYFGPGTRLTVT.

The CDR3 loop is CASRHRGPSGADTQYF. The CDR3 DNA reads TGCGCCAGCAGACACAGGGGGCCCAGCGGGGCAGATACGCAGTATTTT. The V call is TRBV5-1, the J call TRBJ2-3, with TRBD1 matching over 9 bases. This CDR3 has 16 amino acids. Germline CDR1 and CDR2: SGHRS and YFSETQ. The ends lost 5 bases at V and 4 bases at J; junction bases unmatched: 11.

This chain connects TRBV18 to TRBJ1-2; D is uncertain. The CDR3 is 16 amino acids. Germline CDR1 reads KGHSH; CDR2 reads LQKENI. V lost 2 bases and J 0 bases, leaving 13 bases between the germline ends. CDR3 bases: TGTGCCAGCTCACCAGATCTCAGTACTACTAACTATGGCTACACCTTC. It specifies CASSPDLSTTNYGYTF.

V gene TRBV3-1 (or the pseudogene TRBV3-2) combines with J gene TRBJ1-3; possibly TRBD1 for D (5 bases). Germline V CDR1 and CDR2: LGHDT, YNNKEL (reference sequence). The CDR3 is 15 residues long. V was pared by 4 bases and J by 9 bases, with 19 bases between. The CDR3 protein is CASSPPQGMGGTIYF. For the CDR3, the DNA is TGTGCCAGCAGCCCCCCCCAGGGAATGGGAGGCACCATATATTTT.

The chain couples TRBV6-5 to TRBJ2-3; D remains unclear. CDR3 length equals 14 residues. Germline CDR1 MNHEY, CDR2 SVGAGI. Trimming removed 6 bases from V and 2 bases from J, with 12 bases in between. CDR3 residues: CASRLTIHTDTQYF. The CDR3 DNA reads as TGTGCCAGCAGGCTGACAATACACACAGATACGCAGTATTTT.

The chain links TRBV6-6 to TRBJ1-2; D is unclear. The V end lost 5 bases, the J end lost 8 bases, and 12 bases lay between the germline ends. CDR3 length: 12 residues. From germline, CDR1 is MNHNY and CDR2 SVGAGI (reference sequence). The chain's CDR3 is CASSPRREGYTF. In DNA, the CDR3 is TGTGCCAGCAGTCCCCGGCGGGAAGGCTACACCTTC.

The chain joins TRBV2 to TRBJ2-3, with a tentative D call TRBD1 (5 bases). The germline V gene encodes CDR1 SNHLY and CDR2 FYNNEI. The CDR3 runs to 14 residues. Trimming pared 3 bases from V and 8 bases from J, leaving 15 bases between. CDR3 sequence (DNA): TGTGCCAGCAGTGAGGGGCCCGCCGTAGGTACGCAGTATTTT. This translates into CASSEGPAVGTQYF.

V is TRBV6-2 or TRBV6-3 and J is TRBJ2-7; 9 positions match TRBD2. Germline CDR1 reads MNHEY; CDR2 reads SVGEGT. The CDR3 is made up of 14 amino acids. Trimming cost V 0 bases and J 6 bases; bases outside gene matches: 3. CDR3 DNA: TGTGCCAGCAGTTACTCTAGCGGGGGTACCGAGCAGTACTTC. Translated, it gives CASSYSSGGTEQYF.

The chain links TRBV4-2 to TRBJ1-1, with a weak D call TRBD1 (6 bases). Germline V gene data show CDR1 as LGHNA and CDR2 as YNFKEQ. CDR3 length: 16 amino acids. V shed 1 base and J shed 0 bases, with 12 bases lying between them. CDR3 in DNA: TGTGCCAGCAGCCAAGTACAGGGAAACATGAACACTGAAGCTTTCTTT. Translating it yields CASSQVQGNMNTEAFF.

The rearrangement links TRBV29-1 to TRBJ1-2; 9 bases line up with TRBD1. Germline loops: CDR1 SQVTM, CDR2 ANQGSEA. The CDR3 totals 13 residues. V dropped 7 bases and J dropped 6; count of bases not matched to a gene: 9. CDR3: CSATRDRDDGYTF. CDR3 bases: TGCAGCGCCACTCGGGACAGGGATGATGGCTACACCTTC.

This clone appeared a few times. The chain is built from TRBV6-1 and TRBJ1-2; D may be TRBD1 (5 bases). Per the germline V gene, CDR1 is MNHNS and CDR2 is SASEGT. V shed 1 base and J shed 0 bases, with 9 bases lying between them. The CDR3 is made up of 15 amino acids. CDR3 DNA: TGTGCCAGCAGTGAAGGGGGGGGAGCTAACTATGGCTACACCTTC. Translation gives CASSEGGGANYGYTF.

V is TRBV6-6 and J is TRBJ1-4, with a weak D call TRBD1 (5 bases). From germline, CDR1 is MNHNY and CDR2 SVGAGI (reference sequence). Trimming removed 3 bases from V and 0 bases from J, with 8 bases in between. The CDR3 has 15 residues. This CDR3 is CASSYTGATNEKLFF. CDR3 sequence (DNA): TGTGCCAGCAGTTATACGGGGGCAACTAATGAAAAACTGTTTTTT.

The chain has TRBV18 and TRBJ2-5; 7 bases agree with TRBD1. CDR3 length: 15 amino acids. Germline CDR1 KGHSH, CDR2 LQKENI. V trimming: 1 base; J trimming: 4 bases; junction bases outside the gene matches: 6. CDR3 amino acids: CASSPQGANLETQYF. In DNA form, the CDR3 reads TGTGCCAGCTCACCACAGGGGGCAAATTTAGAGACCCAGTACTTC.

This clone has just a few counts. The chain recombines TRBV19 with TRBJ2-1; 9 bases agree with TRBD2. The V segment lost 5 bases and the J segment 8 bases; nucleotides outside the gene matches: 10. Germline V lookup: CDR1 LNHDA, CDR2 SQIVND (reference sequence). CDR3 length: 15 residues. CDR3 DNA: TGTGCCAGTAGTGCCTGGGCTAGCGGGGCACATGAGCAGTTCTTC. This codes for CASSAWASGAHEQFF.

This chain joins TRBV5-1 and TRBJ2-7; unclear D gene. This CDR3 contains 13 residues. V was clipped by 2 bases and J by 2 bases, with 8 bases between them. The germline V gene encodes CDR1 SGHRS and CDR2 YFSETQ. This CDR3 is CASSFEAPYEQYF. As DNA, the CDR3 is TGCGCCAGCAGCTTCGAGGCGCCCTACGAGCAGTACTTC. The full variable domain, in which reference TRBV5-1 and TRBJ2-7 provide the parts outside the CDR3, is KAGVTQTPRYLIKTRGQQVTLSCSPISGHRSVSWYQQTPGQGLQFLFEYFSETQRNKGNFPGRFSGRQFSNSRSEMNVSTLELGDSALYLCASSFEAPYEQYFGPGTRLTVT.

The rearrangement uses TRBV5-1 and TRBJ1-1, with 9 nucleotides matching TRBD1. The CDR3 extends over 14 amino acids. Germline values: CDR1 SGHRS, CDR2 YFSETQ. After removal of 4 bases from V and 6 bases from J, the junction contained 7 bases not matched to a gene. DNA for the CDR3: TGCGCCAGCAGCCCGGGACAGGGTACGGCTGAAGCTTTCTTT. Amino acids: CASSPGQGTAEAFF.

The chain couples TRBV4-1 to TRBJ2-1, with D tentatively TRBD2 (6 bases). Trimming shortened V by 4 bases and J by 8 bases, and 24 bases separated the two germline ends. Germline V gene sequence: CDR1 MGHRA, CDR2 YSYEKL. The CDR3 spans 17 residues. DNA for the CDR3: TGCGCCAGCAGCCGCAACCCACGACGGGAGTTCGTTCATGAGCAGTTCTTC. This sequence encodes CASSRNPRREFVHEQFF.

This clone was observed a handful of times. The chain has TRBV25-1 and TRBJ2-7; 7 nucleotides align to TRBD2. Trimming at V came to 7 bases and at J to 4 bases, leaving 7 bases not matched to a gene. The CDR3 has 13 amino acids. Germline V gives CDR1 MGHDK, CDR2 SYGVNS. The CDR3 protein is CASTRGSVYEQYF. The DNA for the CDR3 is TGTGCCAGCACGCGCGGGAGTGTGTACGAGCAGTACTTC.

This chain links TRBV6-2 or TRBV6-3 with TRBJ1-3; D unclear. Germline CDR1 reads MNHEY; CDR2 reads SVGEGT. The germline V and J ends were trimmed by 6 bases and 0 bases, with 18 bases remaining between them. The CDR3 is made up of 17 amino acids. CDR3 region: CASSHEGGGSSGNTIYF. CDR3 in DNA: TGTGCCAGCAGCCACGAGGGAGGCGGCAGCTCTGGAAACACCATATATTTT.